This T cell receptor beta chain is drawn from a study of shared clonotypes between healthy human individuals. Findings and caveats of the study: Sequencing depth was expected to influence donor clonotype sharing.

As for this clone: No antigen is known for it. This sample includes further DNA sequences coding for the same CDR3.

V was clipped by 0 bases and J by 1 base; unmatched bases: 2. The germline V gene encodes CDR1 MNHEY and CDR2 SVGAGI. The CDR3 length is 16 residues. Original data processing: Filtering differed for immunoSEQ, which gave only junction sequences without quality scores. The data were produced by immunoSEQ multiplex PCR, yet TCRdb's version contains in-frame clones alone and is incomplete. Clonal size and the V and J genes are those of that table, whereas D and trimming came from the DNA. The table records roughly 2,300,000 clones, around 92% of them present only once. The chain links TRBV6-5 to TRBJ2-2, with 7 nucleotides matching TRBD2. The sample consisted of naive CD4+ T cells from PBMCs. Regarding subset: CD45RA+ positively selected. The receptor was derived from a man between 18 and 29 years old in good health. Some clones in this sample may be carry-over from other donors' samples. CDR3 in amino acids: CASSYSASGNTGELFF. The DNA for the CDR3 is TGTGCCAGCAGTTACTCGGCTAGCGGGAACACCGGGGAGCTGTTTTTT.